The 7 T cell receptor beta chains below come from one sample, sequenced in a study of T cells in Graves' hyperthyroidism and ophthalmopathy. Amplified TCR beta CDR3 regions came from RNA transcripts. With the HTBI primer set, the TCR CDR3 went through a first round of RT-PCR. Via MiXCR, TCRdb re-called the multiplex PCR reads, giving one row per CDR3 protein. The table lists about 210,000 distinct CDR3 sequences, under 20% of them singletons. The sample taken for sequencing was blood. The receptor source for this set is a man over 45 with Graves' hyperthyroidism.

CDR3 in amino acids: CASSIIGRDRGKTEAFF. The CDR3 region has the DNA TGTGCCAGTAGTATCATAGGCAGGGACAGGGGGAAGACTGAAGCTTTCTTT. J is TRBJ1-1 and V is TRBV19; 11 bases are a match to TRBD1. The CDR3 extends over 17 amino acids. Germline assignment: CDR1 LNHDA and CDR2 SQIVND (reference sequence). Unmatched junction bases numbered 11, after V lost 3 bases and J lost 5 bases.

DNA of the CDR3: TGTGCCAGCAGCTTAGCCTGGGGGACAGGGGCGTCCAATGAGCAGTTCTTC. This encodes CASSLAWGTGASNEQFF. The chain joins TRBV7-8 to TRBJ2-1; 10 bases are shared with TRBD1. The CDR3 runs to 17 residues. CDR1 is SGHVS and CDR2 is FQNEAQ in the germline V gene. V lost 0 bases, J lost 6 bases, and 8 bases stayed unmatched.

This clonotype was observed at least ten times. The CDR3 bases are TGTGCCAGCTCACCACCAGCGGCCCTAGCCAAAAACATTCAGTACTTC. Amino acids: CASSPPAALAKNIQYF. The chain has TRBV18 and TRBJ2-4; D is possibly TRBD2 (5 bases). The V gene's germline CDR1 is KGHSH and CDR2 LQKENI. The V and J ends lost 0 bases and 0 bases respectively, with 9 bases between them. The CDR3 extends over 16 amino acids. Complete variable domain (other parts from reference TRBV18 and TRBJ2-4): NAGVMQNPRHLVRRRGQEARLRCSPMKGHSHVYWYRQLPEEGLKFMVYLQKENIIDESGMPKERFSAEFPKEGPSILRIQQVVRGDSAAYFCASSPPAALAKNIQYFGAGTRLSVL.

The genes are TRBV20-1 and TRBJ2-3, with D unclear. CDR1 is DFQATT and CDR2 is SNEGSKA in the germline V gene (reference sequence). The ends were cut back, 3 bases at V and 0 bases at J, with 7 bases in the middle. The CDR3 consists of 13 residues. The CDR3 coding sequence is TGCAGTGCTAGCGCGGTCAGCACAGATACGCAGTATTTT. It codes for CSASAVSTDTQYF.

This clonotype showed up many times. This chain links TRBV28 with TRBJ2-1, with 9 bases aligning to TRBD2. This CDR3 is 16 amino acids long. Germline V CDR1 and CDR2: MDHEN, SYDVKM. After removal of 5 bases from V and 5 bases from J, the junction contained 10 bases not matched to a gene. CDR3 bases: TGTGCCAGCAGTCCATATAGCGGGAGAAACCACAATGAGCAGTTCTTC. Translated, it gives CASSPYSGRNHNEQFF.

This clonotype was counted many times. This sequence joins TRBV30 and TRBJ2-2, with D perhaps matching TRBD2 (5 bases). This CDR3 contains 15 residues. Germline CDR1 GTSNPN, CDR2 SVGIG (reference sequence). V was cut by 3 bases and J by 1 base, with 12 bases left in between. Written as DNA, the CDR3 is TGTGCCTGGAGGAGGGCGGGTTTGAACACCGGGGAGCTGTTTTTT. This sequence encodes CAWRRAGLNTGELFF.

This clonotype was recorded a few times. The chain joins TRBV20-1 to TRBJ1-5; D is unresolved. The CDR3 spans 14 residues. Deletions cut 5 bases from V and 0 bases from J, with 11 bases between. Germline V gene lookup returns CDR1 DFQATT and CDR2 SNEGSKA (reference sequence). The CDR3 DNA reads TGCAGTGCTCCCGGGCCCTCTAGCAATCAGCCCCAGCATTTT. Protein: CSAPGPSSNQPQHF.